These 26 T cell receptor beta chains were sequenced from one sample in a study of blood T cell repertoires in COVID-19 (TCRdb year 2020). The library was built by means of the immunoSEQ multiplex PCR assay. TCRdb obtained this table from immuneACCESS and retained in-frame rearrangements with V and J assigned. These tables miss some clones; where compared with another copy, unresolved V genes account for less than half of the shortfall, and the remainder is unexplained. The sample table shows about 160,000 clones, and 75% to 90% are seen once. More than 3% of the sample is taken by the ten largest. The material sequenced was PBMCs or T cells enriched from blood (not recorded which). These receptors all come from a woman aged 55-69 years who had recovered from COVID-19.

This clone occurred a few times. This rearrangement joins TRBV18 to TRBJ2-1; TRBD2 matches 10 bases. Germline V gene lookup returns CDR1 KGHSH and CDR2 LQKENI. The CDR3 is made up of 18 amino acids. The ends lost 3 bases at V and 5 bases at J; junction bases unmatched: 13. The CDR3 region is CASSPNGASGGTNNEQFF. CDR3 coding DNA: TGTGCCAGCTCACCGAACGGAGCTAGCGGGGGCACTAACAATGAGCAGTTCTTC.

The rearrangement uses TRBV18 and TRBJ2-2; 7 nucleotides line up with TRBD2. CDR3 size: 15 residues. The J segment lost 4 bases and the V segment lost 6 bases, leaving 8 bases of the junction unmatched. Germline CDR1 KGHSH, CDR2 LQKENI. CDR3 sequence (DNA): TGTGCCAGCTCCGTCAGCGGGGCGGCCACCGGGGAGCTGTTTTTT. It translates to CASSVSGAATGELFF.

V and J are TRBV2 and TRBJ2-3, with TRBD1 identical over 7 bases. The CDR3 is 14 residues long. In germline, CDR1 is SNHLY, CDR2 FYNNEI. Trimming removed 8 bases from V and 6 bases from J; junction bases left unmatched: 11. CDR3 region: CASQDRAPWDTQYF. The CDR3 DNA reads TGTGCCAGCCAAGACAGGGCCCCTTGGGATACGCAGTATTTT. The whole variable domain, remainder taken from reference TRBV2 and TRBJ2-3, is EPEVTQTPSHQVTQMGQEVILRCVPISNHLYFYWYRQILGQKVEFLVSFYNNEISEKSEIFDDQFSVERPDGSNFTLKIRSTKLEDSAMYFCASQDRAPWDTQYFGPGTRLTVL.

V is TRBV3-1 (or the pseudogene TRBV3-2) and J is TRBJ2-5; 14 positions match TRBD2. The V gene's germline CDR1 is LGHDT and CDR2 YNNKEL (reference sequence). The CDR3 covers 16 residues. The V segment lost 3 bases and the J segment 7 bases; nucleotides outside the gene matches: 7. CDR3 protein: CASSQGLAGAGGTQYF. The CDR3 DNA follows: TGTGCCAGCAGCCAGGGACTAGCGGGGGCAGGGGGGACCCAGTACTTC.

The chain employs TRBV2 and TRBJ2-5, with D maybe TRBD2 (6 bases). CDR3 length: 13 amino acids. Deletions cut 7 bases from V and 2 bases from J, with 11 bases between. Germline CDR1 and CDR2: SNHLY and FYNNEI. CDR3 protein: CASKEGLQETQYF. In DNA form, the CDR3 reads TGTGCCAGCAAGGAGGGGTTACAAGAGACCCAGTACTTC.

The rearrangement joins TRBV19 to TRBJ2-1; 14 bases line up with TRBD2. The CDR3 spans 19 residues. V lost 5 bases and J lost 1; bases outside the gene matches: 10. The germline CDR1 and CDR2 sequences are LNHDA and SQIVND (reference sequence). The CDR3 region is CASSFSGTSGGGSYNEQFF. The CDR3 DNA sequence: TGTGCCAGTAGTTTCTCCGGGACTAGCGGGGGTGGGTCCTACAATGAGCAGTTCTTC.

This CDR3 is CASSRTSGGGRPDTQYF. CDR3 DNA sequence: TGTGCCAGCTCCCGGACTAGCGGGGGGGGCCGTCCAGATACGCAGTATTTT. The chain links TRBV18 to TRBJ2-3; 15 positions agree with TRBD2. Germline V gene sequence: CDR1 KGHSH, CDR2 LQKENI. With V trimmed by 6 bases and J by 4 bases, 8 bases remained unmatched. The CDR3 runs 17 residues.

The V call is TRBV5-6, the J call TRBJ1-5, with 9 bases fitting TRBD1. CDR3 length: 16 residues. V was clipped by 4 bases and J by 1 base; unmatched bases: 6. Germline V gene sequence: CDR1 SGHDT, CDR2 YYEEEE. CDR3 DNA sequence: TGTGCCAGCAGCAGGGGACAGGGATTCAGCAATCAGCCCCAGCATTTT. Translating gives CASSRGQGFSNQPQHF.

This clone was observed a few times. The chain has TRBV19 and TRBJ2-4; 7 nucleotides match TRBD1. The germline V gene has CDR1 LNHDA and CDR2 SQIVND (reference sequence). The CDR3 sequence is 16 residues long. J lost 0 bases, V lost 5 bases, and 7 bases had no gene match. The CDR3 loop reads CASSETGFLAKNIQYF. The DNA for the CDR3 is TGTGCCAGTAGTGAGACAGGGTTTCTAGCCAAAAACATTCAGTACTTC.

In DNA form, the CDR3 reads TGTGCCAGCAGCCACCATAGCGGGGAAGGCACAGATACGCAGTATTTT. It is translated as CASSHHSGEGTDTQYF. The V and J genes are TRBV3-1 (or the pseudogene TRBV3-2) and TRBJ2-3, with TRBD2 matching 8 bases. CDR3 size: 16 residues. J lost 1 base, V lost 3 bases, and 6 bases had no gene match. Per germline, CDR1 LGHDT and CDR2 YNNKEL (reference sequence).

In its sample, this clone was seen a few times. The chain uses TRBV29-1 and TRBJ1-4; D perhaps matches TRBD1 (6 bases). V was shortened by 4 bases and J by 6 bases, with 12 bases between the two germline ends. Germline V gives CDR1 SQVTM, CDR2 ANQGSEA. The length of the CDR3 is 13 residues. The CDR3 sequence is CSVATGMDEKLFF. For the CDR3, the DNA is TGCAGCGTTGCCACAGGGATGGATGAAAAACTGTTTTTT. Complete variable domain (other parts from reference TRBV29-1 and TRBJ1-4): SAVISQKPSRDICQRGTSLTIQCQVDSQVTMMFWYRQQPGQSLTLIATANQGSEATYESGFVIDKFPISRPNLTFSTLTVSNMSPEDSSIYLCSVATGMDEKLFFGSGTQLSVL.

The chain has TRBV29-1 and TRBJ2-6; TRBD2 is a possible D gene (5 bases). V was pared by 7 bases and J by 2 bases, with 9 bases between. This CDR3 has 13 residues. Germline lookup yields CDR1 SQVTM and CDR2 ANQGSEA. The chain's CDR3 is CSAGMTGANVLTF. CDR3 nucleotide sequence: TGCAGCGCCGGGATGACTGGGGCCAACGTCCTGACTTTC.

The chain combines TRBV6-4 with TRBJ1-5; D call uncertain. The germline V and J ends were trimmed by 2 bases and 3 bases, with 14 bases remaining between them. This CDR3 region has 16 residues. Germline CDR1 reads MRHNA; CDR2 reads SNTAGT. For the CDR3, the DNA is TGTGCCAGCAGTGACGCCAGGTTTTACGTCAATCAGCCCCAGCATTTT. Translated, it gives CASSDARFYVNQPQHF.

A remark on this clone: Other nucleotide sequences from this sample produce the same CDR3. The CDR3, as DNA: TGTGCCAGCAGTTACTCACAGCGGGGGGACCAAGAGACCCAGTACTTC. Translating it yields CASSYSQRGDQETQYF. The chain couples TRBV6-5 to TRBJ2-5; 9 bases fit TRBD2. Per the germline V gene, CDR1 is MNHEY and CDR2 is SVGAGI. V shed 0 bases, J shed 0 bases, and the junction held 2 bases outside the gene matches. The length of the CDR3 is 16 residues.

The chain carries TRBV19 and TRBJ2-3, with 8 bases lining up with TRBD2. Trimming at V came to 4 bases and at J to 2 bases, leaving 8 bases not matched to a gene. This CDR3 region has 16 residues. The germline gives CDR1 LNHDA, CDR2 SQIVND (reference sequence). The CDR3 coding sequence is TGTGCCAGTAGTAGATTCGGGGGGGTCTCCACAGATACGCAGTATTTT. As protein: CASSRFGGVSTDTQYF. The whole variable domain, remainder taken from reference TRBV19 and TRBJ2-3, is DGGITQSPKYLFRKEGQNVTLSCEQNLNHDAMYWYRQDPGQGLRLIYYSQIVNDFQKGDIAEGYSVSREKKESFPLTVTSAQKNPTAFYLCASSRFGGVSTDTQYFGPGTRLTVL.

The genes are TRBV20-1 and TRBJ2-1; 13 bases are shared with TRBD2. The germline V gene has CDR1 DFQATT and CDR2 SNEGSKA (reference sequence). The CDR3 totals 15 residues. Trimming removed 5 bases from V and 9 bases from J; junction bases left unmatched: 10. The CDR3 coding sequence is TGCAGTGCTCGTGGACTAGCGGGGGTTACAAGTGAGCAGTTCTTC. Its protein is CSARGLAGVTSEQFF.

This clone has just one count. V gene TRBV9 combines with J gene TRBJ2-1; 9 bases fit TRBD2. CDR1 and CDR2 (germline): SGDLS, YYNGEE. J was trimmed by 6 bases and V by 4 bases; bases with no gene match: 8. The CDR3 length is 15 residues. In DNA form, the CDR3 reads TGTGCCAGCAGCTTCGGACTAGCGTTGGTCAATGAGCAGTTCTTC. It encodes CASSFGLALVNEQFF.

This rearrangement joins TRBV18 to TRBJ1-1; tentatively, D is TRBD1 (5 bases). From germline, CDR1 is KGHSH and CDR2 LQKENI. The V end lost 4 bases, the J end lost 4 bases, and 7 bases lay between the germline ends. The CDR3 is made up of 12 amino acids. The CDR3 DNA sequence: TGTGCCAGCTCACTAACAGGCACTGAAGCTTTCTTT. It encodes CASSLTGTEAFF.

The V and J genes are TRBV4-1 and TRBJ2-4; 10 bases agree with TRBD2. Germline V gives CDR1 MGHRA, CDR2 YSYEKL. The CDR3 runs 16 residues. The V segment lost 1 base and the J segment 6 bases; nucleotides outside the gene matches: 6. In DNA form, the CDR3 reads TGCGCCAGCAGCCAAGGACTAGCGGGCCGCTTAAACATTCAGTACTTC. This translates into CASSQGLAGRLNIQYF.

The rearrangement links TRBV5-5 to TRBJ2-4; 8 nucleotides agree with TRBD1. This CDR3 has 14 amino acids. Germline loops: CDR1 SGHKS, CDR2 YYEKEE (reference sequence). Trimming at V came to 4 bases and at J to 7 bases, leaving 7 bases not matched to a gene. CDR3 residues: CASSRTGFENIQYF. The CDR3, as DNA: TGTGCCAGCAGCCGGACAGGGTTCGAGAACATTCAGTACTTC.

The V call is TRBV3-1 (or the pseudogene TRBV3-2), the J call TRBJ2-2; a weak D match, TRBD2 (5 bases). Trimming removed 5 bases at V and 6 bases at J, with 10 bases between. The germline V gene has CDR1 LGHDT and CDR2 YNNKEL (reference sequence). CDR3 size: 13 residues. CDR3 region: CASSGSLSGELFF. CDR3 in DNA: TGTGCCAGCAGCGGGAGTTTGTCCGGGGAGCTGTTTTTT.

The chain carries TRBV6-6 and TRBJ1-1; D uncertain. Trimming removed 2 bases from V and 0 bases from J, with 13 bases in between. The CDR3 has 16 amino acids. Per germline, CDR1 MNHNY and CDR2 SVGAGI (reference sequence). The CDR3 loop reads CASSYEEFSMNTEAFF. The CDR3 DNA is TGTGCCAGCAGTTACGAGGAATTCTCAATGAACACTGAAGCTTTCTTT.

This chain connects TRBV7-8 to TRBJ1-4, with D hard to call. With 4 bases removed from V and 4 bases from J, the gap between germline ends came to 4 bases. CDR3 size: 12 residues. Germline V lookup: CDR1 SGHVS, CDR2 FQNEAQ. Here the CDR3 DNA reads TGTGCCAGCAGCTCGGGTAATGAAAAACTGTTTTTT. Protein product: CASSSGNEKLFF.

The chain links TRBV5-1 to TRBJ1-2; 8 bases line up with TRBD1. The junction had 5 bases not matched to a gene; V was cut back by 0 bases and J by 4 bases. The CDR3 runs to 15 residues. CDR1 and CDR2 (germline): SGHRS, YFSETQ. CDR3 sequence (DNA): TGCGCCAGCAGCTTGGCCTCAGGGGGCATCTATGGCTACACCTTC. It translates to CASSLASGGIYGYTF.

This clone turned up a few times. The gene calls are TRBV5-5 and TRBJ2-7, with 11 bases that match TRBD1. CDR1 SGHKS and CDR2 YYEKEE come from the germline V gene (reference sequence). The CDR3 length is 17 residues. With 4 bases clipped from V and 7 bases from J, the junction kept 16 bases outside the gene matches. The CDR3 loop is CASSPRVGQGASGEQYF. CDR3 nucleotides: TGTGCCAGCAGCCCCCGAGTAGGACAGGGGGCTAGTGGGGAGCAGTACTTC. The whole variable domain, filled in from reference TRBV5-5 and TRBJ2-7, reads DAGVTQSPTHLIKTRGQQVTLRCSPISGHKSVSWYQQVLGQGPQFIFQYYEKEERGRGNFPDRFSARQFPNYSSELNVNALLLGDSALYLCASSPRVGQGASGEQYFGPGTRLTVT.

The rearrangement joins TRBV5-1 to TRBJ2-2; TRBD2 matches at 7 bases. The germline CDR1 and CDR2 sequences are SGHRS and YFSETQ. Trimming removed 4 bases from V and 7 bases from J; junction bases left unmatched: 10. The CDR3 has 15 residues. The chain's CDR3 is CASSDGGRESGELFF. The CDR3 nucleotides read TGCGCCAGCAGCGACGGGGGGAGAGAGAGCGGGGAGCTGTTTTTT.